This TCR beta chain was recorded in a study of blood T cell repertoires in COVID-19. The CDR3 runs to 13 residues. V shed 2 bases, J shed 8 bases, and the junction held 5 bases outside the gene matches. Germline CDR1 and CDR2: SGHNT and YYREEE (reference sequence). Only in-frame clones appear in the TCRdb table, and some are missing; sequencing was by immunoSEQ multiplex PCR. The sample yields about 260,000 clones, about 87% seen once. This receptor was obtained from a middle-aged man who had been exposed to COVID-19. V usage is TRBV5-4 and J usage is TRBJ1-2, with 8 bases aligning to TRBD1. Sequences were obtained from PBMCs or T cells enriched from blood (not recorded which). CDR3 protein: CASSLGTGGGYTF. In nucleotides, the CDR3 is TGTGCCAGCAGCTTAGGGACAGGCGGGGGCTACACCTTC.